A single sample gave rise to the 4 T cell receptor beta chains below, sequenced in a study of cytomegalovirus exposure and HLA in healthy donors. The PCR made use of 60 Vbeta and 13 Jbeta primers. Some clones are missing from TCRdb's copy, which holds only in-frame ones; the method was immunoSEQ multiplex PCR. The table has approximately 160,000 clones, approximately 79% seen once. Sequenced sample: PBMCs. Receptor source: a human donor in good health.

This clone was picked up a small number of times. The V call is TRBV5-1, the J call TRBJ2-3; 10 nucleotides line up with TRBD2. V shed 7 bases and J 6 bases; nucleotides not matched to a gene: 8. This CDR3 comprises 14 residues. CDR1 SGHRS and CDR2 YFSETQ come from the germline V gene. CDR3 protein: CASEGTSGADTQYF. CDR3 DNA sequence: TGCGCCAGCGAAGGAACTAGCGGGGCGGATACGCAGTATTTT.

The rearrangement joins TRBV5-6 to TRBJ1-5; 8 bases match TRBD1. Germline V gene sequence: CDR1 SGHDT, CDR2 YYEEEE. V shed 4 bases, J shed 3 bases, and the junction held 3 bases outside the gene matches. This CDR3 is built from 14 residues. CDR3 sequence (DNA): TGTGCCAGCAGCCTGACAGGGGTCAATCAGCCCCAGCATTTT. Translation gives CASSLTGVNQPQHF.

The CDR3 is CASSSQVNSNQPQHF. The CDR3 DNA is TGTGCCAGCAGTTCCCAGGTCAATAGCAATCAGCCCCAGCATTTT. The V and J genes are TRBV2 and TRBJ1-5; D remains ambiguous. This CDR3 has 15 amino acids. V lost 5 bases and J 0 bases, leaving 11 bases between the germline ends. The V gene's germline CDR1 is SNHLY and CDR2 FYNNEI. Using reference TRBV2 and TRBJ1-5 for the parts outside the CDR3, the full variable domain is EPEVTQTPSHQVTQMGQEVILRCVPISNHLYFYWYRQILGQKVEFLVSFYNNEISEKSEIFDDQFSVERPDGSNFTLKIRSTKLEDSAMYFCASSSQVNSNQPQHFGDGTRLSIL.

This chain joins TRBV25-1 and TRBJ2-2; 11 bases map to TRBD1. J was trimmed by 6 bases and V by 3 bases; bases with no gene match: 3. This CDR3 spans 15 amino acids. Germline values: CDR1 MGHDK, CDR2 SYGVNS. The CDR3 DNA follows: TGTGCCAGCAGTGATCCGGGACAGGGGGCCGGGGAGCTGTTTTTT. This translates into CASSDPGQGAGELFF.